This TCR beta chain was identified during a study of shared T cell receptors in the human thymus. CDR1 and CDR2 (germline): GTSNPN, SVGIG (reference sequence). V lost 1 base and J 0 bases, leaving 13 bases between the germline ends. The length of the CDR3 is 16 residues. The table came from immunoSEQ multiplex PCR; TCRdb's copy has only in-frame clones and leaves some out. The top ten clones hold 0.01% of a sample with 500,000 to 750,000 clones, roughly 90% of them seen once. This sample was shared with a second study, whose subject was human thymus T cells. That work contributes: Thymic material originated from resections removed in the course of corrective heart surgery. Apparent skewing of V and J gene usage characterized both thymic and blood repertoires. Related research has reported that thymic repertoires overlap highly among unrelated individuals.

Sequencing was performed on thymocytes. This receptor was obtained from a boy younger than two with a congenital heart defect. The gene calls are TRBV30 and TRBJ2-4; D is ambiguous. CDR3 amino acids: CAWSAPGRLAKNIQYF. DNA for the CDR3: TGTGCCTGGAGTGCCCCAGGAAGGCTAGCCAAAAACATTCAGTACTTC.